This T cell receptor (beta chain) was sequenced in a study of sequential checkpoint blockade in melanoma. Trimming cost V 6 bases and J 4 bases; bases outside gene matches: 10. There are 15 residues in the CDR3. Germline-derived CDR1 and CDR2 are MRHNA and SNTAGT. This clone occurred once. The assay was immunoSEQ multiplex PCR, and TCRdb's table has in-frame clones only and misses some. The sample consists of several thousand clones, around two thirds of them appearing once. Documented treatment: randomized to nivolumab then ipilimumab (arm A) or the reverse (arm B). PBMC sorting kept live CD3+CD8+ cells without CD19 or CD56.

This chain uses TRBV6-4 with TRBJ1-2; 8 positions match TRBD1. This sequence was found in a human donor with melanoma. Sample: CD8+ T cells sorted from blood (inferred from file names), taken from a patient given nivolumab and ipilimumab in sequence. Here the CDR3 DNA reads TGTGCCAGCAGACCGGATCAGGGGGCTAGCTATGGCTACACCTTC. Protein: CASRPDQGASYGYTF.